This TCR beta chain emerged from a study of blood T cell repertoires in COVID-19. About the research overall: Acute and convalescent COVID-19 samples came from the United States, Italy and Spain. From T cells, B-cell-depleted T cells, or PBMCs came the material, which was cDNA or gDNA.

How the authors handled the data: Amplification of reference gene primers provided the estimated nucleated cell counts. Profiling relied on immunoSEQ multiplex PCR, and the TCRdb table lists in-frame clones only, not all of them. V, J and clone size were drawn from that table, and D and trimming were deduced from the DNA. The data hold about 110,000 clones, with around four fifths observed a single time. Ten or more counts support this clone. The CDR3 sequence is 14 residues long. V lost 4 bases, J lost 10 bases, and 8 bases stayed unmatched. Germline CDR1 and CDR2: SGHKS and YYEKEE (reference sequence).

The material sequenced was peripheral blood. This sequence was found in a man between 65 and 85 years old with acute or convalescent COVID-19. The chain is built from TRBV5-5 and TRBJ1-6; 7 bases align to TRBD1. Written as DNA, the CDR3 is TGTGCCAGCAGCCACGGGACAGAATCGTCACCCCTCCACTTT. This translates into CASSHGTESSPLHF.